This note documents a single T cell receptor (beta chain) sequence. This sample was included in a study of T cell clusters in autoimmune cytopenias. This CDR3 is built from 15 residues. CDR1 is DFQATT and CDR2 is SNEGSKA in the germline V gene (reference sequence). Multiplex touch-down PCR amplified TRB using TRB-A and TRB-B pools in one tube. Reprocessing the multiplex PCR reads, TCRdb reports a single entry for every CDR3 protein and omits DNA. This table holds about 7,200 distinct CDR3 sequences. Each sample's input was 250 ng genomic DNA, roughly 38,000 genome equivalents. This sample was shared with a second study, whose subject was T cell repertoires in aging, cancer and after chemotherapy.

Sequenced sample: peripheral blood. This sequence originates from a human donor in good health. The V and J genes are TRBV20-1 and TRBJ2-7; lacking DNA, the TRBD2 call made by TCRdb goes unchecked. The CDR3 reads CSARKGGLETYEQYF.